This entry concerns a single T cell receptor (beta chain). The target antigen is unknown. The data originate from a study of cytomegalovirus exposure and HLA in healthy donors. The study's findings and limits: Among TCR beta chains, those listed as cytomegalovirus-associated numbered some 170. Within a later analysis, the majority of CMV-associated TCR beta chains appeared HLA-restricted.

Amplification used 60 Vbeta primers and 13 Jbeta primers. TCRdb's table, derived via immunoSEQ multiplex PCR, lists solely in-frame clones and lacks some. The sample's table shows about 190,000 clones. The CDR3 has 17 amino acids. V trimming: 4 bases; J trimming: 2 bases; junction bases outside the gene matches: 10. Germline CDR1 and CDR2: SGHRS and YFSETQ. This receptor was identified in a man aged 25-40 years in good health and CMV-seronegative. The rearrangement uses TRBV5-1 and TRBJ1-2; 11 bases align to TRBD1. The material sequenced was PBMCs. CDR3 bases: TGCGCCAGCAGCCCCGGTGGGACAGGGGGGCTGAACTATGGCTACACCTTC. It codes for CASSPGGTGGLNYGYTF.